The 8 T cell receptor beta chains below come from one sample, sequenced in a study of shared clonotypes between healthy human individuals. Clones were read by immunoSEQ multiplex PCR, and TCRdb kept only the in-frame ones, dropping some. The data show 650,000 to 750,000 clones, around 72% seen once. The specimen sequenced was memory CD4+ T cells sorted from blood. Subset defined: CD45RA-negative fraction. These receptors all come from a woman younger than 45 in good health.

This chain links TRBV19 with TRBJ2-4; a possible D gene is TRBD1 (5 bases). The germline V gene has CDR1 LNHDA and CDR2 SQIVND (reference sequence). This CDR3 contains 14 residues. The V end lost 4 bases, the J end lost 1 base, and 8 bases lay between the germline ends. CDR3 DNA: TGTGCCAGTAGTAGTAACAGGGCCAAAAACATTCAGTACTTC. Protein sequence: CASSSNRAKNIQYF. Combining the CDR3 with reference TRBV19 and TRBJ2-4 gives the whole variable domain DGGITQSPKYLFRKEGQNVTLSCEQNLNHDAMYWYRQDPGQGLRLIYYSQIVNDFQKGDIAEGYSVSREKKESFPLTVTSAQKNPTAFYLCASSSNRAKNIQYFGAGTRLSVL.

The chain uses TRBV25-1 and TRBJ1-5, with 10 bases lining up with TRBD1. Trimming at V came to 4 bases and at J to 4 bases, leaving 10 bases not matched to a gene. Germline V CDR1 and CDR2: MGHDK, SYGVNS. The CDR3 runs to 17 residues. The CDR3 region has the DNA TGTGCCAGCAGTGGATCTGACAGGGGGCCGGGTAATCAGCCCCAGCATTTT. Its protein is CASSGSDRGPGNQPQHF.

The chain couples TRBV28 to TRBJ1-2; D unclear. The CDR3 length is 13 residues. Germline V gene lookup returns CDR1 MDHEN and CDR2 SYDVKM. V was pared by 3 bases and J by 4 bases, with 9 bases between. The CDR3 here is CASSFPSTYGYTF. The CDR3 DNA follows: TGTGCCAGCAGTTTCCCCAGCACCTATGGCTACACCTTC.

The chain joins TRBV30 to TRBJ2-1, with 10 bases identical to TRBD1. Unmatched junction bases numbered 5, after V lost 3 bases and J lost 9 bases. This CDR3 is built from 13 residues. Germline V gene lookup returns CDR1 GTSNPN and CDR2 SVGIG (reference sequence). The CDR3 spells CAWRDRGLSEQFF. The CDR3 DNA follows: TGTGCCTGGAGAGACAGGGGGCTTAGTGAGCAGTTCTTC.

In this sample, this clone turned up a few times. The same CDR3 is also encoded by other DNA sequences in this sample. This sequence joins TRBV20-1 and TRBJ1-1, with TRBD1 identical over 7 bases. The V segment lost 3 bases and the J segment 7 bases; nucleotides outside the gene matches: 2. The CDR3 has 11 amino acids. Germline loops: CDR1 DFQATT, CDR2 SNEGSKA (reference sequence). CDR3: CSARTGYEAFF. The CDR3 bases are TGCAGTGCTAGGACAGGGTATGAAGCTTTCTTT.

This clone was detected only a few times. The chain has TRBV6-1 and TRBJ2-7, with TRBD2 matching 9 bases. CDR3 length: 15 amino acids. V lost 8 bases, J lost 7 bases, and 15 bases stayed unmatched. Germline V gene lookup returns CDR1 MNHNS and CDR2 SASEGT. The DNA of the CDR3 is TGTGCCAGCCGCACCTATGGCGGGAGGGCGCGAGAGCAGTACTTC. Its protein product is CASRTYGGRAREQYF.

The chain joins TRBV5-1 to TRBJ2-2; D perhaps matches TRBD1 (5 bases). Germline V CDR1 and CDR2: SGHRS, YFSETQ. Trimming took off 0 bases at V and 6 bases at J, with 12 bases between the two ends. The CDR3 consists of 15 residues. The CDR3 loop reads CASSLVAGWAGELFF. In nucleotides, the CDR3 is TGCGCCAGCAGCTTGGTGGCAGGGTGGGCCGGGGAGCTGTTTTTT.

This clone was counted between two and nine times. The chain is built from TRBV28 and TRBJ1-3; D gene uncertain. The CDR3 loop spans 13 amino acids. Trimming cost V 6 bases and J 3 bases, with 9 bases left between them. Looked up from germline, CDR1 is MDHEN and CDR2 is SYDVKM. CDR3 sequence (DNA): TGTGCCAGCAGCCTCGGGCTTGGAAACACCATATATTTT. It codes for CASSLGLGNTIYF.